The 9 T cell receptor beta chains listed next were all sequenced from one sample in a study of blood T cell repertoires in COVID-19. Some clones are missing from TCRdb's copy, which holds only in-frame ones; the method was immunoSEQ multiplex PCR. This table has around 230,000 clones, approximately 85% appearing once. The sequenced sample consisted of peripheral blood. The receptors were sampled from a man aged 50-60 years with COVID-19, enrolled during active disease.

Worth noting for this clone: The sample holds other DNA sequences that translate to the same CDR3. CDR3 sequence reads: CASSLGQGSYEQYF. The DNA of the CDR3 is TGCGCCAGCAGCTTGGGACAGGGGTCCTACGAGCAGTACTTC. The chain has TRBV5-1 and TRBJ2-7; 8 nucleotides align to TRBD1. This CDR3 is built from 14 residues. The germline V gene encodes CDR1 SGHRS and CDR2 YFSETQ. The V segment lost 0 bases and the J segment 1 base; nucleotides outside the gene matches: 0.

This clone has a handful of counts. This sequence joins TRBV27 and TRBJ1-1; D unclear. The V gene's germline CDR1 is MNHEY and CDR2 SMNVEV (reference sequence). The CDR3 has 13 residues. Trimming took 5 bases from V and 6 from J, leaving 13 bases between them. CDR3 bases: TGTGCCAGCAGTACTTATCGGGAGGCTGAAGCTTTCTTT. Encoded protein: CASSTYREAEAFF.

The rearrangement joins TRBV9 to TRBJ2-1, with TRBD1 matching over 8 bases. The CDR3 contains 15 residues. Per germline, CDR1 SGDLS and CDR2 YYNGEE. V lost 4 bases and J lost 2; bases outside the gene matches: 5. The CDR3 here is CASSPRTGPYNEQFF. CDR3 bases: TGTGCCAGCAGCCCGAGGACAGGGCCCTACAATGAGCAGTTCTTC.

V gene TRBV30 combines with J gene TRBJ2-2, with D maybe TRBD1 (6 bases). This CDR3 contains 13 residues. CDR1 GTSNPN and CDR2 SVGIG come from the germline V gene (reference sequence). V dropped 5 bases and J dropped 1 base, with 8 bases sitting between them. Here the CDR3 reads CAWVDRNTGELFF. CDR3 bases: TGTGCCTGGGTGGACAGGAACACCGGGGAGCTGTTTTTT.

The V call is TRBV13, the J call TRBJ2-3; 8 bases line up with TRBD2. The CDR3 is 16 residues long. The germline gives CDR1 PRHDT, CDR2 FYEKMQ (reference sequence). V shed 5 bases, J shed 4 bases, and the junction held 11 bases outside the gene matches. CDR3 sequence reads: CASSLVAGISSDTQYF. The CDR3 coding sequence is TGTGCCAGCAGCCTTGTAGCGGGAATTAGTTCAGATACGCAGTATTTT.

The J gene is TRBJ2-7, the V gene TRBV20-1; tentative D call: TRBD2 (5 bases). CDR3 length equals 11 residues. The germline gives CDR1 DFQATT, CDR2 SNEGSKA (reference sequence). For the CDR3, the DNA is TGCTCCGGGGTTTCTTCCTACGAGCAGTACTTC. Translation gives CSGVSSYEQYF.

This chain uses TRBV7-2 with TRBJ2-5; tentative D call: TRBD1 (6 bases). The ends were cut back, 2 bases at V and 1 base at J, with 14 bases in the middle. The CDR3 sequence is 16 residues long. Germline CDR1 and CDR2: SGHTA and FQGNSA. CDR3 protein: CASSLRGYKSQETQYF. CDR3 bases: TGTGCCAGCAGCTTAAGGGGGTACAAATCCCAAGAGACCCAGTACTTC.

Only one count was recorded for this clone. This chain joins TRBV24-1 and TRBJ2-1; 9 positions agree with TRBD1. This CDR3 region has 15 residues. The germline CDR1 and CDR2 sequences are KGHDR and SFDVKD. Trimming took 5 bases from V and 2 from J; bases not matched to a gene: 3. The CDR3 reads CATSATGGAYNEQFF. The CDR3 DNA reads TGTGCCACCAGTGCGACAGGGGGTGCCTACAATGAGCAGTTCTTC.

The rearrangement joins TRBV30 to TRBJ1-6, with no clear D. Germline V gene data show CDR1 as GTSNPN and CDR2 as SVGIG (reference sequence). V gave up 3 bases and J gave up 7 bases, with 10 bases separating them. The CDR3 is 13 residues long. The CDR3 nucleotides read TGTGCCTGGAGCCGGGAAAAAAATTCACCCCTCCACTTT. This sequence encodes CAWSREKNSPLHF.